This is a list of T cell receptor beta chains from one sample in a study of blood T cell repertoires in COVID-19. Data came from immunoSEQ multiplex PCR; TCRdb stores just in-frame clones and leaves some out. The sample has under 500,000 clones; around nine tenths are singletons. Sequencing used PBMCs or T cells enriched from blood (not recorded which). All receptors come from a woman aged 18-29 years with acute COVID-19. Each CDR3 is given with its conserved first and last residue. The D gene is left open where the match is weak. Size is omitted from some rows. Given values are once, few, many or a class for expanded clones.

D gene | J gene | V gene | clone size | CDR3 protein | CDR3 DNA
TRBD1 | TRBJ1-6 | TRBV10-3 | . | CAISESGGNNSPLHF | TGTGCCATCAGTGAGTCAGGGGGCAATAATTCACCCCTCCACTTT
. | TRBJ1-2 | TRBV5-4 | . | CASSLGEGGYTF | TGTGCCAGCAGCTTAGGCGAGGGAGGCTACACCTTC
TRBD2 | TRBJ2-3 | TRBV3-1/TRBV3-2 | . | CASSQRRTGGVRDTQYF | TGTGCCAGCAGCCAAAGACGCACGGGGGGGGTTAGAGATACGCAGTATTTT
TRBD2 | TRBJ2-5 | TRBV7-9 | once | CASSSSGVETQYF | TGTGCCAGCAGTTCTAGCGGGGTAGAGACCCAGTACTTC
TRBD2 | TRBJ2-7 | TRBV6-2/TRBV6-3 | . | CASSYVPGRLAGSYEQYF | TGTGCCAGCAGTTACGTGCCAGGCAGACTAGCGGGAAGCTACGAGCAGTACTTC
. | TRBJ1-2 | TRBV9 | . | CASRGQDEANYGYTF | TGTGCCAGCAGGGGACAAGACGAAGCTAACTATGGCTACACCTTC
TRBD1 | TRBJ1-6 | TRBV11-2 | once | CASSFEARQGTNSPLHF | TGTGCCAGCAGCTTCGAGGCCCGACAGGGGACTAATTCACCCCTCCACTTT
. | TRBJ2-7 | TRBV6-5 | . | CASRDNEGDEQYF | TGTGCCAGCAGGGACAATGAGGGGGATGAGCAGTACTTC
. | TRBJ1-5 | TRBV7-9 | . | CASSQNRAGQPQHF | TGTGCCAGCAGCCAGAACAGGGCTGGTCAGCCCCAGCATTTT
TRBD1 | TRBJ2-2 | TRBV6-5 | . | CASSYAGQGKGGELFF | TGTGCCAGCAGTTACGCCGGACAGGGGAAGGGCGGGGAGCTGTTTTTT
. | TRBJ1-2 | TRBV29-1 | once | CSGRTENDYGYTF | TGCAGCGGGAGGACTGAGAACGACTATGGCTACACCTTC
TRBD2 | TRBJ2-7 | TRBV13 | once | CASSLTSGKFYEQYF | TGTGCCAGCAGCTTGACTAGCGGAAAATTCTACGAGCAGTACTTC
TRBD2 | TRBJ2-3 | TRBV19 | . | CASSESPLAGWADTQYF | TGTGCCAGTAGTGAGTCCCCCCTAGCGGGCTGGGCAGATACGCAGTATTTT
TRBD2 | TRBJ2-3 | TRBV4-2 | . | CASSRGTSGTDTQYF | TGTGCCAGCAGCCGAGGGACTAGCGGCACAGATACGCAGTATTTT
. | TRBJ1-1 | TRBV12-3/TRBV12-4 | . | CASSFPGSEAFF | TGTGCCAGCAGTTTCCCGGGATCTGAAGCTTTCTTT
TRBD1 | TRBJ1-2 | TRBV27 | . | CATHARQGKTNYGYTF | TGTGCCACTCACGCTCGACAGGGCAAAACTAACTATGGCTACACCTTC
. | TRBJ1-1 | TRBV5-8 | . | CASNRDTPGTEAFF | TGTGCCAGCAACCGGGACACACCAGGCACTGAAGCTTTCTTT
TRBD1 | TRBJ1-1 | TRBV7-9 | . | CASSLLGTGSTEAFF | TGTGCCAGCAGCTTGCTAGGGACAGGGAGTACTGAAGCTTTCTTT
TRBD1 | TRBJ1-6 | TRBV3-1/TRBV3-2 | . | CASSQDETGNSPLHF | TGTGCCAGCAGCCAAGATGAGACAGGGAATTCACCCCTCCACTTT
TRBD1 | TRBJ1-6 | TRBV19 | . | CASSIGQGRSSPLHF | TGTGCCAGTAGTATAGGACAGGGGAGGAGTTCACCCCTCCACTTT
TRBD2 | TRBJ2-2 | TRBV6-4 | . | CASSVLAGGDGELFF | TGTGCCAGCAGTGTACTAGCGGGAGGTGACGGGGAGCTGTTTTTT
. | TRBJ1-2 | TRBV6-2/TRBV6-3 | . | CASSYVPRGGYTF | TGTGCCAGCAGTTACGTTCCCAGGGGCGGCTACACCTTC
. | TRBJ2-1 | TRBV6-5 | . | CASRAPSTNEQFF | TGTGCCAGCAGGGCACCTAGCACGAATGAGCAGTTCTTC
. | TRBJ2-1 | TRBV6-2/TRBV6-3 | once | CATSAVEQFF | TGTGCCACCAGCGCGGTTGAGCAGTTCTTC
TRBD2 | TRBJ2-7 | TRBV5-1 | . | CASKNGRGFLDEQYF | TGCGCCAGCAAAAACGGGAGGGGATTTTTGGACGAGCAGTACTTC
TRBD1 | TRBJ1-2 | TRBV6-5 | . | CASSSQDRGRRGYTF | TGTGCCAGCAGTTCCCAAGACAGGGGACGACGTGGCTACACCTTC
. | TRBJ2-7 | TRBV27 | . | CASSFAHGRGTSYEQYF | TGTGCCAGCAGTTTCGCACATGGTAGGGGGACCTCATACGAGCAGTACTTC
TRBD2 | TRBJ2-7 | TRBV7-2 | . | CASSSASGGSYEQYF | TGTGCCAGCAGCTCAGCTAGCGGGGGGTCCTACGAGCAGTACTTC
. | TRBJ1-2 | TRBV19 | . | CASYRVNYGYTF | TGTGCCAGTTACCGGGTTAACTATGGCTACACCTTC
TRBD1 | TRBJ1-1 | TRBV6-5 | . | CASSPGQGVTEAFF | TGTGCCAGCAGCCCCGGACAGGGGGTTACTGAAGCTTTCTTT
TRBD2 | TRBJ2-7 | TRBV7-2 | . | CASSLGGGLSSYEQYF | TGTGCCAGCAGCTTAGGGGGGGGACTTTCCTCCTACGAGCAGTACTTC
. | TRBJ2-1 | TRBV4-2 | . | CASSQELAAGSEQFF | TGTGCCAGCAGCCAAGAACTAGCTGCGGGGAGTGAGCAGTTCTTC
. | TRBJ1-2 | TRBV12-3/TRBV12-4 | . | CAIALIYGYTF | TGTGCCATAGCGCTGATATATGGCTACACCTTC
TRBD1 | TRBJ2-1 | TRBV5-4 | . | CASSLTGDEQFF | TGTGCCAGCAGTTTGACAGGGGATGAGCAGTTCTTC
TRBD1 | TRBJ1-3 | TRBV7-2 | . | CASSLDRAGNTIYF | TGTGCCAGCAGTCTAGACAGGGCTGGAAACACCATATATTTT
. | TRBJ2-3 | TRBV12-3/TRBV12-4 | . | CASSYSTDTQYF | TGTGCCAGCAGTTATAGTACAGATACGCAGTATTTT
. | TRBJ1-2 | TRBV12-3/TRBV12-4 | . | CASSYGRGGGYTF | TGTGCCAGCAGCTACGGACGGGGTGGGGGCTACACCTTC
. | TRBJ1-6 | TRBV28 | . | CASSLYVGPLHF | TGTGCCAGCAGTCTGTATGTCGGACCCCTCCACTTT
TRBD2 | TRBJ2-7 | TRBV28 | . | CASSLFQRDDNEQYF | TGTGCCAGCAGTTTATTCCAGCGGGACGACAACGAGCAGTACTTC
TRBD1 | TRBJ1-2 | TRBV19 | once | CASSMGQGAGYGYTF | TGTGCCAGTAGTATGGGACAGGGGGCGGGCTATGGCTACACCTTC
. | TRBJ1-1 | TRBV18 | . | CASSRATAAEVTEAFF | TGTGCCAGCTCACGGGCCACAGCGGCCGAGGTAACTGAAGCTTTCTTT
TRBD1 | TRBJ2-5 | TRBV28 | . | CGTGQGPRETQYF | TGTGGGACAGGACAGGGCCCAAGAGAGACCCAGTACTTC
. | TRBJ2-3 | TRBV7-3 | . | CASTPSSTDTQYF | TGTGCCAGCACCCCCTCGAGCACAGATACGCAGTATTTT
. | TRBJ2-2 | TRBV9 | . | CASSPLSGELFF | TGTGCCAGCAGCCCACTTTCCGGGGAGCTGTTTTTT